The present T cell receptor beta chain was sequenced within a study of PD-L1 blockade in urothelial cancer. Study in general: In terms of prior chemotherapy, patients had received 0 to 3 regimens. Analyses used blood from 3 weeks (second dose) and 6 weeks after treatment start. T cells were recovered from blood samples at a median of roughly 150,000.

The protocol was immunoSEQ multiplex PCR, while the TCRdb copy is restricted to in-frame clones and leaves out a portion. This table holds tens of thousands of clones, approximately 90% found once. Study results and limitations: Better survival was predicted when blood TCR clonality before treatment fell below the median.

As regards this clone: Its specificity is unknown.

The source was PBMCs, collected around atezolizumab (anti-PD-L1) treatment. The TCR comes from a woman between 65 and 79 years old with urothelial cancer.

The CDR3 loop reads CASSQSSDFSYEQYF. As DNA, the CDR3 is TGCGCCAGCAGCCAATCTAGTGACTTCTCCTACGAGCAGTACTTC. The chain links TRBV4-3 to TRBJ2-7; D ambiguous. V lost 2 bases and J lost 0, with 11 bases in between. The CDR3 spans 15 residues. Germline CDR1 and CDR2: LGHNA and YSLEER.